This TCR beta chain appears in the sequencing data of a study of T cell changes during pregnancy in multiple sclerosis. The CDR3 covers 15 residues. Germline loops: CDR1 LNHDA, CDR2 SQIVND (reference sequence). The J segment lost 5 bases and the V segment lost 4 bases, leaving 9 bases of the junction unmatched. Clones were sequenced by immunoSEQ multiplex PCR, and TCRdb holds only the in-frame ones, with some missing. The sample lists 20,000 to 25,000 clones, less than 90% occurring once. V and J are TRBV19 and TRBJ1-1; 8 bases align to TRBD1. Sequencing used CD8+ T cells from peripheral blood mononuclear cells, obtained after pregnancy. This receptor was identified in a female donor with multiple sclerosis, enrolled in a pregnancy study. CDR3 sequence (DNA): TGTGCCAGTAGTAAGACCGGGACAGGTTGGACTGAAGCTTTCTTT. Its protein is CASSKTGTGWTEAFF.